Listed below are T cell receptor beta chains from one sample, sequenced in a study of Ad26.COV2.S vaccination and SARS-CoV-2 variants. Using immunoSEQ multiplex PCR, the repertoire was profiled, and TCRdb retains in-frame clones only, with some absent. The top ten hold 3.6% of the sample, which has around 420,000 clones, roughly 90% seen once. The specimen was peripheral blood, collected in a trial of Ad26.COV2.S vaccine versus placebo. These receptors originate from a person aged 18-60 years who received the Ad26.COV2.S COVID-19 vaccine or a placebo. Both conserved end residues are part of each CDR3. A D gene is named only where the DNA matches it firmly. Only some rows state a clone size, as once, few, many or a class for expanded clones.

cdr3_aa: CASSPLSGNQPQHF
cdr3_nt: TGCGCCAGCAGCCCTTTGAGCGGGAATCAGCCCCAGCATTTT
clone_size: few
j_call: TRBJ1-5
v_call: TRBV4-1
d_call: .

cdr3_aa: CASSEAGTYGYTF
cdr3_nt: TGTGCCAGCAGTGAAGCGGGAACTTATGGCTACACCTTC
clone_size: .
j_call: TRBJ1-2
v_call: TRBV6-1
d_call: .

cdr3_aa: CASSSLDRGNEQFF
cdr3_nt: TGTGCCAGCAGTTCCCTGGACAGGGGGAATGAGCAGTTCTTC
clone_size: .
j_call: TRBJ2-1
v_call: TRBV27
d_call: TRBD1

cdr3_aa: CASRLRIRGRGTYEQYF
cdr3_nt: TGTGCCAGCAGACTAAGGATACGGGGGCGCGGCACCTACGAGCAGTACTTC
clone_size: .
j_call: TRBJ2-7
v_call: TRBV7-2
d_call: .

cdr3_aa: CASSLTDSYEQYF
cdr3_nt: TGTGCCAGCAGCTTAACAGATTCCTACGAGCAGTACTTC
clone_size: .
j_call: TRBJ2-7
v_call: TRBV11-2
d_call: .

cdr3_aa: CASSPSGTSANNEQFF
cdr3_nt: TGTGCCAGCAGCCCCTCCGGGACTAGCGCAAACAATGAGCAGTTCTTC
clone_size: .
j_call: TRBJ2-1
v_call: TRBV7-3
d_call: TRBD2

cdr3_aa: CASSLVARGEQYF
cdr3_nt: TGTGCCAGCAGTTTGGTAGCGAGGGGGGAGCAGTACTTC
clone_size: .
j_call: TRBJ2-7
v_call: TRBV6-2/TRBV6-3
d_call: .

cdr3_aa: CSVVPTGGGETQYF
cdr3_nt: TGCAGCGTTGTACCAACAGGGGGGGGAGAGACCCAGTACTTC
clone_size: .
j_call: TRBJ2-5
v_call: TRBV29-1
d_call: .

cdr3_aa: CASSWLGNEQFF
cdr3_nt: TGTGCCAGCAGCTGGCTTGGCAATGAGCAGTTCTTC
clone_size: .
j_call: TRBJ2-1
v_call: TRBV27
d_call: .

cdr3_aa: CAWMRGGRDTQYF
cdr3_nt: TGTGCCTGGATGCGGGGGGGCCGGGATACGCAGTATTTT
clone_size: .
j_call: TRBJ2-3
v_call: TRBV30
d_call: TRBD2

cdr3_aa: CASSVGGNSNSPLHF
cdr3_nt: TGTGCCAGCAGCGTAGGGGGAAACAGTAATTCACCCCTCCACTTT
clone_size: .
j_call: TRBJ1-6
v_call: TRBV9
d_call: .

cdr3_aa: CASSQDIRGAQSYGYTF
cdr3_nt: TGTGCCAGCAGCCAAGATATTCGGGGGGCGCAGAGCTATGGCTACACCTTC
clone_size: once
j_call: TRBJ1-2
v_call: TRBV3-1/TRBV3-2
d_call: .

cdr3_aa: CASSGGAPNQPQHF
cdr3_nt: TGTGCCAGCAGTGGAGGGGCTCCCAATCAGCCCCAGCATTTT
clone_size: many
j_call: TRBJ1-5
v_call: TRBV2
d_call: .

cdr3_aa: CASSPDRGQDTQYF
cdr3_nt: TGCGCCAGCAGTCCCGACAGGGGGCAAGATACGCAGTATTTT
clone_size: .
j_call: TRBJ2-3
v_call: TRBV5-1
d_call: TRBD1

cdr3_aa: CASSLPLAGGGTEAFF
cdr3_nt: TGTGCCAGCAGCTTGCCCCTCGCCGGGGGGGGAACTGAAGCTTTCTTT
clone_size: .
j_call: TRBJ1-1
v_call: TRBV5-4
d_call: .

cdr3_aa: CASSRTGPNTGELFF
cdr3_nt: TGCGCCAGCAGCAGGACAGGGCCGAACACCGGGGAGCTGTTTTTT
clone_size: .
j_call: TRBJ2-2
v_call: TRBV5-1
d_call: TRBD1

cdr3_aa: CAWLSDRALGYEQYF
cdr3_nt: TGTGCCTGGCTGTCTGACAGGGCCTTAGGTTACGAGCAGTACTTC
clone_size: .
j_call: TRBJ2-7
v_call: TRBV30
d_call: TRBD1

cdr3_aa: CASSWAGGPPDTQYF
cdr3_nt: TGTGCCAGCAGTTGGGCGGGGGGGCCCCCAGATACGCAGTATTTT
clone_size: .
j_call: TRBJ2-3
v_call: TRBV6-2/TRBV6-3
d_call: TRBD2

cdr3_aa: CASSQGPRERRNTGELFF
cdr3_nt: TGTGCCAGCAGCCAGGGCCCCCGGGAGAGAAGAAACACCGGGGAGCTGTTTTTT
clone_size: .
j_call: TRBJ2-2
v_call: TRBV3-1/TRBV3-2
d_call: .

cdr3_aa: CATSDPGGPRDEQFF
cdr3_nt: TGTGCCACCAGTGATCCGGGGGGGCCGCGCGATGAGCAGTTCTTC
clone_size: .
j_call: TRBJ2-1
v_call: TRBV24-1
d_call: TRBD2

cdr3_aa: CASSRGSQNTEAFF
cdr3_nt: TGTGCCAGCAGCAGGGGCAGCCAGAACACTGAAGCTTTCTTT
clone_size: .
j_call: TRBJ1-1
v_call: TRBV7-2
d_call: .

cdr3_aa: CASKPTGDTEAFF
cdr3_nt: TGTGCCAGCAAACCAACAGGGGACACTGAAGCTTTCTTT
clone_size: once
j_call: TRBJ1-1
v_call: TRBV4-2
d_call: TRBD1

cdr3_aa: CASSLVFGGRDTQYF
cdr3_nt: TGTGCCAGCAGCTTAGTTTTCGGGGGGCGTGATACGCAGTATTTT
clone_size: .
j_call: TRBJ2-3
v_call: TRBV11-2
d_call: .

cdr3_aa: CASSIGMGQDYEQYF
cdr3_nt: TGTGCCAGTAGTATCGGTATGGGGCAGGACTACGAGCAGTACTTC
clone_size: few
j_call: TRBJ2-7
v_call: TRBV19
d_call: .

cdr3_aa: CASSPIGGVNEQFF
cdr3_nt: TGTGCCAGCAGCCCTATAGGCGGGGTAAATGAGCAGTTCTTC
clone_size: .
j_call: TRBJ2-1
v_call: TRBV6-2/TRBV6-3
d_call: .

cdr3_aa: CASRTGTHYGYTF
cdr3_nt: TGTGCCAGTAGGACCGGGACCCACTATGGCTACACCTTC
clone_size: .
j_call: TRBJ1-2
v_call: TRBV19
d_call: .

cdr3_aa: CASSPDMGSPLHF
cdr3_nt: TGTGCCAGCAGCCCGGACATGGGTTCACCCCTCCACTTT
clone_size: once
j_call: TRBJ1-6
v_call: TRBV5-4
d_call: .

cdr3_aa: CSCLAMGTGELFF
cdr3_nt: TGCAGCTGTTTAGCGATGGGCACCGGGGAGCTGTTTTTT
clone_size: once
j_call: TRBJ2-2
v_call: TRBV29-1
d_call: .

cdr3_aa: CAISGGATDTQYF
cdr3_nt: TGCGCCATTAGCGGGGGGGCAACAGATACGCAGTATTTT
clone_size: .
j_call: TRBJ2-3
v_call: TRBV10-2
d_call: TRBD2

cdr3_aa: CATRPFEEGSSPLHF
cdr3_nt: TGTGCCACACGGCCCTTCGAGGAGGGAAGCTCACCCCTCCACTTT
clone_size: .
j_call: TRBJ1-6
v_call: TRBV27
d_call: .

cdr3_aa: CASSGGQGYEQYF
cdr3_nt: TGTGCCAGTAGCGGAGGGCAGGGCTACGAGCAGTACTTC
clone_size: .
j_call: TRBJ2-7
v_call: TRBV19
d_call: .

cdr3_aa: CASSETGRGWGSFAEAFF
cdr3_nt: TGTGCCAGCAGTGAGACGGGGAGGGGTTGGGGTTCTTTCGCTGAAGCTTTCTTT
clone_size: .
j_call: TRBJ1-1
v_call: TRBV2
d_call: .

cdr3_aa: CASSLLGGGAADTQYF
cdr3_nt: TGTGCCAGCAGTTTATTGGGCGGGGGGGCCGCAGATACGCAGTATTTT
clone_size: .
j_call: TRBJ2-3
v_call: TRBV28
d_call: TRBD2

cdr3_aa: CASSLGFHEQYF
cdr3_nt: TGTGCCAGCAGTTTAGGTTTTCACGAGCAGTACTTC
clone_size: .
j_call: TRBJ2-7
v_call: TRBV12-3/TRBV12-4
d_call: .

cdr3_aa: CASSPENPRPQHF
cdr3_nt: TGTGCCAGCAGTCCCGAGAACCCTAGGCCCCAGCATTTT
clone_size: .
j_call: TRBJ1-5
v_call: TRBV6-6
d_call: .

cdr3_aa: CASSLYGGREKLFF
cdr3_nt: TGTGCCAGCAGCTTATACGGGGGGCGGGAAAAACTGTTTTTT
clone_size: once
j_call: TRBJ1-4
v_call: TRBV7-6
d_call: .

cdr3_aa: CASSPRGPLMNTEAFF
cdr3_nt: TGTGCCAGCAGCCCTAGGGGACCCCTAATGAACACTGAAGCTTTCTTT
clone_size: .
j_call: TRBJ1-1
v_call: TRBV28
d_call: .

cdr3_aa: CASSSYTTGMGETQYF
cdr3_nt: TGTGCCAGCAGTTCGTATACGACAGGGATGGGAGAGACCCAGTACTTC
clone_size: .
j_call: TRBJ2-5
v_call: TRBV28
d_call: TRBD1

cdr3_aa: CASSSTGTIDTQYF
cdr3_nt: TGCGCCAGCAGCTCTACCGGGACTATAGATACGCAGTATTTT
clone_size: once
j_call: TRBJ2-3
v_call: TRBV5-1
d_call: TRBD2

cdr3_aa: CASRGTGGRGYEQYF
cdr3_nt: TGTGCCAGCAGGGGGACAGGGGGCCGGGGATACGAGCAGTACTTC
clone_size: .
j_call: TRBJ2-7
v_call: TRBV7-9
d_call: TRBD1

cdr3_aa: CASSLEYSYEQYF
cdr3_nt: TGTGCCAGCAGCTTGGAGTACTCCTACGAGCAGTACTTC
clone_size: few
j_call: TRBJ2-7
v_call: TRBV5-4
d_call: .

cdr3_aa: CASRGRGSNTEAFF
cdr3_nt: TGTGCCAGCAGGGGCAGGGGTTCCAACACTGAAGCTTTCTTT
clone_size: .
j_call: TRBJ1-1
v_call: TRBV3-1/TRBV3-2
d_call: .

cdr3_aa: CATALGQNTDTQYF
cdr3_nt: TGTGCCACCGCACTGGGACAGAATACAGATACGCAGTATTTT
clone_size: .
j_call: TRBJ2-3
v_call: TRBV27
d_call: TRBD1

cdr3_aa: CASRSPGTQYF
cdr3_nt: TGTGCCAGCCGATCTCCCGGGACCCAGTACTTC
clone_size: .
j_call: TRBJ2-5
v_call: TRBV6-5
d_call: .

cdr3_aa: CASSLAAEYGYTF
cdr3_nt: TGTGCCAGCAGCTTAGCGGCGGAATATGGCTACACCTTC
clone_size: .
j_call: TRBJ1-2
v_call: TRBV7-2
d_call: .

cdr3_aa: CATSRDIGLDTEAFF
cdr3_nt: TGTGCCACCAGCAGAGATATAGGGTTGGACACTGAAGCTTTCTTT
clone_size: .
j_call: TRBJ1-1
v_call: TRBV15
d_call: .

cdr3_aa: CASSPRGSHPGGQYF
cdr3_nt: TGTGCCAGCAGCCCACGGGGGTCTCATCCCGGGGGGCAGTACTTC
clone_size: .
j_call: TRBJ2-7
v_call: TRBV7-2
d_call: .

cdr3_aa: CASSDDRDSNQPQHF
cdr3_nt: TGTGCCAGCAGTGATGATCGTGATAGCAATCAGCCCCAGCATTTT
clone_size: .
j_call: TRBJ1-5
v_call: TRBV25-1
d_call: .

cdr3_aa: CASSFGSGGEQFF
cdr3_nt: TGTGCCAGCAGTTTCGGGTCCGGAGGTGAGCAGTTCTTC
clone_size: .
j_call: TRBJ2-1
v_call: TRBV6-2/TRBV6-3
d_call: .

cdr3_aa: CASTRGHSNQPQHF
cdr3_nt: TGTGCCAGTACCAGGGGGCATAGCAATCAGCCCCAGCATTTT
clone_size: .
j_call: TRBJ1-5
v_call: TRBV19
d_call: TRBD1

cdr3_aa: CASSRQVLGTEAFF
cdr3_nt: TGCGCCAGCAGCCGTCAGGTACTGGGCACTGAAGCTTTCTTT
clone_size: .
j_call: TRBJ1-1
v_call: TRBV5-1
d_call: .

cdr3_aa: CATSRDRGRGQPQHF
cdr3_nt: TGTGCCACCTCACGGGACAGGGGGCGGGGACAGCCCCAGCATTTT
clone_size: .
j_call: TRBJ1-5
v_call: TRBV19
d_call: TRBD1

cdr3_aa: CASSLGQNTEAFF
cdr3_nt: TGTGCCAGCAGTTTGGGACAGAACACTGAAGCTTTCTTT
clone_size: once
j_call: TRBJ1-1
v_call: TRBV6-5
d_call: .